This paragraph covers one TCR beta chain sequence. This sample is drawn from a study of blood T cell repertoires in COVID-19. In the authors' workflow: Amplification of reference gene primers was used by the study to estimate nucleated cell counts. Produced via immunoSEQ multiplex PCR; TCRdb's table is partial and in-frame only. V and J calls and clone size are those listed in that table; D and trimming were worked out from the DNA. The sample holds almost 20,000 clones; around 74% are singletons and the top ten take approximately 60%. The J segment lost 10 bases and the V segment lost 3 bases, leaving 8 bases of the junction unmatched. The CDR3 sequence is 15 residues long. CDR1 is SGHNT and CDR2 is YYREEE in the germline V gene (reference sequence).

The receptor's source is a man at least 80 years old with acute or convalescent COVID-19. Sequences were obtained from peripheral blood. The chain employs TRBV5-4 and TRBJ2-1, with 12 bases matching TRBD1. CDR3 bases: TGTGCCAGCAGCTCGGGGGGACAGGGGGCCAGGGAGCAGTTCTTC. It yields the protein CASSSGGQGAREQFF.